This note documents a single T cell receptor beta chain sequence. No antigen is known for it. This PCR relied on a set of 60 Vbeta primers and 13 Jbeta primers. The data were produced by immunoSEQ multiplex PCR, yet TCRdb's version contains in-frame clones alone and is incomplete. The sample lists roughly 150,000 clones, approximately 80% occurring once. The data stem from a study of cytomegalovirus exposure and HLA in healthy donors. Study details: Among the approximately 410 genotyped donors, over 70% were placed in the Caucasian-associated ancestry cluster. Findings and caveats of the study: The authors enumerated 164 TCR beta chains as linked to cytomegalovirus. Most sequenced TCRs were rare (though some public TCRs occurred in many donors).

The TCR comes from a young man in good health and CMV-seronegative. Material for sequencing was PBMCs.

The CDR3, as DNA: TGTGCCACCATAACAGAATACGATGGCTACACCTTC. This translates into CATITEYDGYTF. The chain combines TRBV28 with TRBJ1-2; D unresolved. Germline CDR1 is MDHEN and CDR2 is SYDVKM. Trimming left V 10 bases short and J 6 bases short, with 15 bases between. This CDR3 spans 12 amino acids.